The rows below give T cell receptor beta chains drawn from one sample of a study of T cell responses to AZD1222 COVID-19 vaccine. The protocol was immunoSEQ multiplex PCR, while the TCRdb copy is restricted to in-frame clones and leaves out a portion. In the table there are over 150,000 clones, approximately 90% of which are singletons. Material: peripheral blood, obtained on day 0 of AZD1222 vaccination. These TCRs come from an adult in good health. CDR3s include the opening cysteine and the closing phenylalanine or tryptophan. The order of the fields is CDR3 length, J gene, V gene, clone size, D gene, CDR3 protein, CDR3 DNA. The D gene is left open where the match is weak. Only some rows state a clone size, as once, few, many or a class for expanded clones.

len: 14
j_gene: TRBJ1-4
v_gene: TRBV18
abundance: NA
d_gene: NA
CDR3aa: CASSPGTTDEKLFF
CDR3nt: TGTGCCAGCTCTCCCGGGACAACAGATGAAAAACTGTTTTTT

len: 16
j_gene: TRBJ2-3
v_gene: TRBV18
abundance: NA
d_gene: TRBD2
CDR3aa: CASSLTGGGGTDTQYF
CDR3nt: TGTGCCAGCTCACTCACCGGGGGGGGCGGCACAGATACGCAGTATTTT

len: 13
j_gene: TRBJ2-7
v_gene: TRBV30
abundance: NA
d_gene: NA
CDR3aa: CAWSRQITYEQYF
CDR3nt: TGTGCCTGGAGTAGACAGATTACCTACGAGCAGTACTTC

len: 15
j_gene: TRBJ1-1
v_gene: TRBV6-5
abundance: NA
d_gene: NA
CDR3aa: CASTQGRASGTEAFF
CDR3nt: TGTGCCAGCACTCAGGGAAGGGCTTCTGGCACTGAAGCTTTCTTT

len: 12
j_gene: TRBJ1-1
v_gene: TRBV28
abundance: NA
d_gene: TRBD1
CDR3aa: CASLDDRVKAFF
CDR3nt: TGTGCCAGCCTAGATGACAGGGTGAAGGCTTTCTTT

len: 15
j_gene: TRBJ1-5
v_gene: TRBV6-5
abundance: NA
d_gene: NA
CDR3aa: CASSSREYSNQPQHF
CDR3nt: TGTGCCAGCAGCAGTCGGGAGTATAGCAATCAGCCCCAGCATTTT

len: 15
j_gene: TRBJ2-7
v_gene: TRBV19
abundance: NA
d_gene: TRBD1
CDR3aa: CASSRQGAVSYEQYF
CDR3nt: TGTGCCAGTAGTCGACAGGGTGCCGTCTCCTACGAGCAGTACTTC

len: 14
j_gene: TRBJ2-5
v_gene: TRBV7-9
abundance: NA
d_gene: NA
CDR3aa: CASSLEAAQETQYF
CDR3nt: TGTGCCAGCAGCTTAGAAGCGGCGCAAGAGACCCAGTACTTC

len: 12
j_gene: TRBJ2-7
v_gene: TRBV2
abundance: once
d_gene: NA
CDR3aa: CASREGEDEQYF
CDR3nt: TGTGCCAGCAGAGAGGGAGAGGACGAGCAGTACTTC

len: 12
j_gene: TRBJ2-2
v_gene: TRBV6-2/TRBV6-3
abundance: NA
d_gene: NA
CDR3aa: CASSPGHRELFF
CDR3nt: TGTGCCAGCAGCCCGGGTCACCGGGAGCTGTTTTTT

len: 15
j_gene: TRBJ1-2
v_gene: TRBV7-9
abundance: NA
d_gene: TRBD1
CDR3aa: CASSLPQGGAYGYTF
CDR3nt: TGTGCCAGCAGCTTACCCCAGGGGGGAGCTTATGGCTACACCTTC

len: 16
j_gene: TRBJ2-1
v_gene: TRBV19
abundance: NA
d_gene: TRBD2
CDR3aa: CASSKGLAGGRNEQFF
CDR3nt: TGTGCCAGTAGTAAAGGACTAGCGGGGGGACGCAATGAGCAGTTCTTC

len: 13
j_gene: TRBJ1-2
v_gene: TRBV7-9
abundance: NA
d_gene: NA
CDR3aa: CASSWDLVRGYTF
CDR3nt: TGTGCCAGCAGCTGGGACCTGGTTAGAGGCTACACCTTC

len: 15
j_gene: TRBJ1-6
v_gene: TRBV10-3
abundance: NA
d_gene: NA
CDR3aa: CAISERGADNSPLHF
CDR3nt: TGTGCCATCAGTGAGCGGGGGGCAGATAATTCACCCCTCCACTTT

len: 16
j_gene: TRBJ2-2
v_gene: TRBV29-1
abundance: NA
d_gene: NA
CDR3aa: CSAAKGGGVNTGELFF
CDR3nt: TGCAGCGCCGCCAAGGGAGGGGGCGTCAACACCGGGGAGCTGTTTTTT

len: 13
j_gene: TRBJ1-2
v_gene: TRBV11-2
abundance: NA
d_gene: TRBD1
CDR3aa: CASSLDRGGGYTF
CDR3nt: TGTGCCAGCAGTTTGGACAGGGGAGGAGGCTACACCTTC

len: 16
j_gene: TRBJ2-4
v_gene: TRBV10-3
abundance: NA
d_gene: TRBD2
CDR3aa: CAISENNGGAKNIQYF
CDR3nt: TGTGCCATCAGTGAAAACAACGGGGGGGCCAAAAACATTCAGTACTTC

len: 14
j_gene: TRBJ2-1
v_gene: TRBV7-2
abundance: NA
d_gene: TRBD2
CDR3aa: CASEAGVSFNEQFF
CDR3nt: TGTGCCAGCGAAGCGGGGGTGTCTTTCAATGAGCAGTTCTTC

len: 15
j_gene: TRBJ2-4
v_gene: TRBV14
abundance: NA
d_gene: NA
CDR3aa: CASSQGRRSKNIQYF
CDR3nt: TGTGCCAGCAGCCAAGGACGGAGATCAAAAAACATTCAGTACTTC

len: 13
j_gene: TRBJ1-6
v_gene: TRBV27
abundance: NA
d_gene: NA
CDR3aa: CASSPRAYAPLHF
CDR3nt: TGTGCCAGCAGTCCGCGGGCGTATGCACCCCTCCACTTT

len: 14
j_gene: TRBJ1-3
v_gene: TRBV9
abundance: NA
d_gene: NA
CDR3aa: CASSPRQNGNTIYF
CDR3nt: TGTGCCAGCAGCCCTCGACAGAATGGAAACACCATATATTTT

len: 15
j_gene: TRBJ1-3
v_gene: TRBV6-5
abundance: NA
d_gene: TRBD1
CDR3aa: CASRQTGAGGNTIYF
CDR3nt: TGTGCCAGCAGACAAACAGGGGCGGGTGGAAACACCATATATTTT

len: 15
j_gene: TRBJ2-7
v_gene: TRBV11-1
abundance: NA
d_gene: TRBD1
CDR3aa: CASSLSGTGGYEQYF
CDR3nt: TGTGCCAGCAGCTTATCTGGGACAGGGGGCTACGAGCAGTACTTC

len: 18
j_gene: TRBJ1-5
v_gene: TRBV21-1
abundance: NA
d_gene: NA
CDR3aa: CASSIRRDRGSGNQPQHF
CDR3nt: TGTGCCAGCAGCATCCGTCGGGACAGGGGTTCGGGGAATCAGCCCCAGCATTTT

len: 14
j_gene: TRBJ2-1
v_gene: TRBV28
abundance: NA
d_gene: TRBD2
CDR3aa: CASSLGGGRDEQFF
CDR3nt: TGTGCCAGCAGTTTAGGGGGTGGGAGGGATGAGCAGTTCTTC

len: 15
j_gene: TRBJ2-2
v_gene: TRBV5-5
abundance: NA
d_gene: NA
CDR3aa: CASSPRLLNTGELFF
CDR3nt: TGTGCCAGCAGCCCGAGACTATTAAACACCGGGGAGCTGTTTTTT

len: 14
j_gene: TRBJ2-3
v_gene: TRBV24-1
abundance: NA
d_gene: NA
CDR3aa: CATSQGGSTDTQYF
CDR3nt: TGTGCCACCAGTCAGGGGGGGAGCACAGATACGCAGTATTTT

len: 14
j_gene: TRBJ1-4
v_gene: TRBV14
abundance: NA
d_gene: NA
CDR3aa: CASSHRMGGEKLFF
CDR3nt: TGTGCCAGCAGCCACCGAATGGGGGGTGAAAAACTGTTTTTT

len: 16
j_gene: TRBJ1-6
v_gene: TRBV6-1
abundance: NA
d_gene: NA
CDR3aa: CASSEIWGSAGAPLHF
CDR3nt: TGTGCCAGCAGTGAAATATGGGGCAGCGCAGGGGCACCCCTCCACTTT

len: 16
j_gene: TRBJ2-7
v_gene: TRBV6-5
abundance: NA
d_gene: NA
CDR3aa: CASSYSTPDQSYEQYF
CDR3nt: TGTGCCAGCAGTTACTCGACCCCGGACCAGAGTTACGAGCAGTACTTC

len: 17
j_gene: TRBJ2-3
v_gene: TRBV10-1
abundance: once
d_gene: TRBD2
CDR3aa: CASSESSGGASTDTQYF
CDR3nt: TGCGCCAGCAGTGAGTCAAGCGGGGGGGCCAGCACAGATACGCAGTATTTT

len: 18
j_gene: TRBJ1-6
v_gene: TRBV5-1
abundance: NA
d_gene: TRBD1
CDR3aa: CASSLAQRQGGIVSPLHF
CDR3nt: TGCGCCAGCAGCTTGGCCCAAAGACAGGGAGGTATTGTTTCACCCCTCCACTTT

len: 13
j_gene: TRBJ2-3
v_gene: TRBV9
abundance: NA
d_gene: NA
CDR3aa: CASSVALFDTQYF
CDR3nt: TGTGCCAGCAGCGTAGCCCTATTCGATACGCAGTATTTT

len: 14
j_gene: TRBJ1-2
v_gene: TRBV3-1/TRBV3-2
abundance: NA
d_gene: NA
CDR3aa: CASSQAAGTYGYTF
CDR3nt: TGTGCCAGCAGCCAAGCGGCAGGGACCTATGGCTACACCTTC

len: 17
j_gene: TRBJ1-2
v_gene: TRBV28
abundance: NA
d_gene: TRBD1
CDR3aa: CASSFEGRGKKRYGYTF
CDR3nt: TGTGCCAGCAGTTTCGAGGGCAGGGGGAAGAAGAGGTATGGCTACACCTTC

len: 14
j_gene: TRBJ2-7
v_gene: TRBV4-3
abundance: NA
d_gene: NA
CDR3aa: CASSQGRTTYEQYF
CDR3nt: TGCGCCAGCAGCCAAGGCAGGACTACCTACGAGCAGTACTTC

len: 12
j_gene: TRBJ2-7
v_gene: TRBV7-9
abundance: NA
d_gene: TRBD1
CDR3aa: CASSPDRGSLSF
CDR3nt: TGTGCCAGCAGTCCGGACAGGGGGTCTCTCAGCTTC

len: 15
j_gene: TRBJ1-1
v_gene: TRBV5-1
abundance: NA
d_gene: TRBD1
CDR3aa: CASSLSTGTATEAFF
CDR3nt: TGCGCCAGCAGCTTGAGTACCGGGACAGCCACTGAAGCTTTCTTT

len: 14
j_gene: TRBJ1-4
v_gene: TRBV7-9
abundance: NA
d_gene: TRBD1
CDR3aa: CASSLGQGDEKLFF
CDR3nt: TGTGCCAGCAGCCTTGGACAGGGGGATGAAAAACTGTTTTTT

len: 12
j_gene: TRBJ1-1
v_gene: TRBV6-4
abundance: few
d_gene: NA
CDR3aa: CASSDVRGPAFF
CDR3nt: TGTGCCAGCAGTGACGTAAGGGGCCCAGCTTTCTTT

len: 20
j_gene: TRBJ2-5
v_gene: TRBV6-1
abundance: NA
d_gene: TRBD1
CDR3aa: CASSGTDRGQRGVAGETQYF
CDR3nt: TGTGCCAGCAGTGGAACGGACAGGGGACAGCGCGGTGTTGCGGGAGAGACCCAGTACTTC

len: 12
j_gene: TRBJ1-4
v_gene: TRBV6-5
abundance: NA
d_gene: NA
CDR3aa: CAAGGKEEKLFF
CDR3nt: TGTGCTGCGGGAGGGAAAGAAGAAAAACTGTTTTTT

len: 12
j_gene: TRBJ1-2
v_gene: TRBV29-1
abundance: NA
d_gene: NA
CDR3aa: CSVERQSYGYTF
CDR3nt: TGCAGCGTTGAAAGACAGTCCTATGGCTACACCTTC

len: 13
j_gene: TRBJ1-5
v_gene: TRBV7-9
abundance: NA
d_gene: NA
CDR3aa: CASSSQGDQPQHF
CDR3nt: TGTGCCAGCAGCTCACAGGGAGATCAGCCCCAGCATTTT

len: 12
j_gene: TRBJ2-1
v_gene: TRBV19
abundance: NA
d_gene: NA
CDR3aa: CASSSRTSEQFF
CDR3nt: TGTGCCAGTAGTAGCAGAACTAGCGAGCAGTTCTTC

len: 14
j_gene: TRBJ2-7
v_gene: TRBV28
abundance: NA
d_gene: NA
CDR3aa: CASGLRSRSHEQYF
CDR3nt: TGTGCCAGCGGGCTGAGGTCCCGGTCCCACGAGCAGTACTTC

len: 15
j_gene: TRBJ1-1
v_gene: TRBV11-2
abundance: NA
d_gene: TRBD1
CDR3aa: CASSRAGGLNTEAFF
CDR3nt: TGTGCCAGCAGTAGGGCAGGGGGTCTGAACACTGAAGCTTTCTTT

len: 13
j_gene: TRBJ1-2
v_gene: TRBV7-3
abundance: NA
d_gene: NA
CDR3aa: CASSAGQNYGYTF
CDR3nt: TGTGCCAGCAGCGCCGGACAGAACTATGGCTACACCTTC

len: 12
j_gene: TRBJ1-2
v_gene: TRBV9
abundance: NA
d_gene: NA
CDR3aa: CASSVAGVGYTF
CDR3nt: TGTGCCAGCAGCGTAGCCGGGGTTGGCTACACCTTC

len: 17
j_gene: TRBJ2-5
v_gene: TRBV6-1
abundance: NA
d_gene: TRBD1
CDR3aa: CASSGGPPRTGKETQYF
CDR3nt: TGTGCCAGCAGTGGAGGCCCTCCCCGGACAGGGAAAGAGACCCAGTACTTC

len: 13
j_gene: TRBJ1-5
v_gene: TRBV3-1/TRBV3-2
abundance: NA
d_gene: NA
CDR3aa: CASSQDRDQPQHF
CDR3nt: TGTGCCAGCAGCCAAGATCGAGATCAGCCCCAGCATTTT

len: 15
j_gene: TRBJ1-4
v_gene: TRBV11-2
abundance: NA
d_gene: TRBD1
CDR3aa: CASSLVSGTGEKLFF
CDR3nt: TGTGCCAGCAGCTTAGTTTCCGGGACAGGTGAAAAACTGTTTTTT

len: 13
j_gene: TRBJ2-7
v_gene: TRBV5-1
abundance: NA
d_gene: NA
CDR3aa: CASTTVPGREQYF
CDR3nt: TGCGCCAGCACCACCGTTCCAGGGCGCGAGCAGTACTTC

len: 15
j_gene: TRBJ2-5
v_gene: TRBV6-5
abundance: NA
d_gene: NA
CDR3aa: CASSYSPAGQETQYF
CDR3nt: TGTGCCAGCAGTTACTCCCCGGCAGGGCAAGAGACCCAGTACTTC

len: 16
j_gene: TRBJ1-6
v_gene: TRBV6-5
abundance: NA
d_gene: NA
CDR3aa: CASSYSMGASNSPLHF
CDR3nt: TGTGCCAGCAGTTACTCGATGGGGGCTTCTAATTCACCCCTCCACTTT

len: 12
j_gene: TRBJ2-2
v_gene: TRBV12-5
abundance: NA
d_gene: NA
CDR3aa: CASGLVEGELFF
CDR3nt: TGTGCTAGTGGTTTGGTAGAGGGGGAGCTGTTTTTT

len: 13
j_gene: TRBJ2-7
v_gene: TRBV18
abundance: few
d_gene: NA
CDR3aa: CASSPPYQTEQYF
CDR3nt: TGTGCCAGCTCACCACCGTACCAGACCGAGCAGTACTTC